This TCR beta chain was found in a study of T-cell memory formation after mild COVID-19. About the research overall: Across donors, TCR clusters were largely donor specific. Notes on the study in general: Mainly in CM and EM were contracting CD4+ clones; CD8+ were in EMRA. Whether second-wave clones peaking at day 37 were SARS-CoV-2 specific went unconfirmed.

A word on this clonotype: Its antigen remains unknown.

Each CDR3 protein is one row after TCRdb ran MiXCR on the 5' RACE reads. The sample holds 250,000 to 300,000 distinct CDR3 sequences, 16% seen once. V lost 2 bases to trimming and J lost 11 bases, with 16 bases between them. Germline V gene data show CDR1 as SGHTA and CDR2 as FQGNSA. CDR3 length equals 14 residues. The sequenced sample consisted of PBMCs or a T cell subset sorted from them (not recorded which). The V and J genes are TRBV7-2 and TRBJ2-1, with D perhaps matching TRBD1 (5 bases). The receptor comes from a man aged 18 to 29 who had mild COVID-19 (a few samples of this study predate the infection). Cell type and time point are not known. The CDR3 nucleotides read TGTGCCAGCAGCTTATTTTACCAACAGGTGAAGCAGTTCTTC. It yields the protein CASSLFYQQVKQFF. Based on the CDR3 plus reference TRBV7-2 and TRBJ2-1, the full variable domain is GAGVSQSPSNKVTEKGKDVELRCDPISGHTALYWYRQSLGQGLEFLIYFQGNSAPDKSGLPSDRFSAERTGGSVSTLTIQRTQQEDSAVYLCASSLFYQQVKQFFGPGTRLTVL.